This T cell receptor (beta chain) originates from a study of CD8 T cells in Susac syndrome. It was with random hexamers that roughly 0.45 to 1 ug RNA was reverse transcribed. TCRdb reprocessed the immunoSEQ multiplex PCR reads with MiXCR, giving one entry per CDR3 protein. The sample contains some 260,000 distinct CDR3 sequences, just under 95% of which appear only once. The CDR3 loop spans 15 amino acids. Losses at the gene ends were 1 base for V and 10 bases for J; bases not matched to a gene: 13. Germline V gene lookup returns CDR1 SGDLS and CDR2 YYNGEE. The patients serving as multiple sclerosis controls were treatment-naive. They had stable or active relapsing-remitting disease and fulfilled revised McDonald criteria. The authors negatively isolated CD8+ and CD4+ T cells and FACS-enriched TEMRA cells.

The material sequenced was CD4+ T cells from PBMCs. The clonotype originates from a human donor with multiple sclerosis. The gene calls are TRBV9 and TRBJ1-1; 7 bases line up with TRBD1. The CDR3 is CASSVSPGGDQGAFF. Here the CDR3 DNA reads TGTGCCAGCAGCGTATCCCCAGGGGGGGACCAAGGAGCTTTCTTT.